The clone carrying this TCR beta chain is termed medium-sized. The record originates from a study of T and B cells in COVID-19 patients. The CDR3 is 13 residues long. V lost 3 bases, J lost 6 bases, and 14 bases lay in between. Per the germline V gene, CDR1 is SQVTM and CDR2 is ANQGSEA. BIOMED2 TRB-A/B primer pools were used in multiplex TRB PCR. TCRdb redid the calling of the multiplex PCR reads with MiXCR, one entry per CDR3 protein. Among 20,000 to 25,000 distinct CDR3 sequences listed, approximately 30% were seen once. TRB was amplified from roughly 250-500 ng of blood genomic DNA. The sequenced sample was blood. The TCR originated in a human donor who had recovered from COVID-19. The chain carries TRBV29-1 and TRBJ2-5; D is ambiguous. The CDR3 DNA follows: TGCAGCGTTGAGAGGTCTAGTGCGAAGACCCAGTACTTC. As protein: CSVERSSAKTQYF.